This T cell receptor beta chain came from a study of CD8+ T cells in alopecia areata. Following extraction, RNA underwent reverse transcription to cDNA, which served as the sequencing template. Assay: immunoSEQ multiplex PCR; the TCRdb copy retains only in-frame clones and omits some. The sample holds around 190,000 clones, 64% seen once. The study, taken as a whole, reports: Scalp clonality, along with expanded CD8+ clones among the top 100, was significantly decreased by tofacitinib. TCR sharing across patients was less clear than in mice, possibly HLA-related. Tofacitinib did not eliminate many expanded lesional clones from scalp or blood. Higher clonality than in normal scalp was seen in lesional scalp, especially alopecia totalis/universalis.

This CDR3 has 15 residues. Germline V gene data show CDR1 as SGDLS and CDR2 as YYNGEE. The V gene lost 3 bases and the J gene lost 5 bases, with 17 bases spanning the gap. This clone was seen more than once but under ten times. What it recognizes is unknown. Regarding treatment: oral pan-JAK inhibitor, 5-10 mg twice daily. The sample was CD4+ T cells sorted from blood, taken at week 4, from a patient treated with tofacitinib. The chain links TRBV9 to TRBJ2-5; either TRBD1 or TRBD2 may fit D (5 bases each). This TCR was recovered from a human donor with alopecia areata. Written as DNA, the CDR3 is TGTGCCAGCAGCGCCGGAGGTGGGACGATGGAGACCCAGTACTTC. It encodes CASSAGGGTMETQYF. The variable domain in full, with the rest retrieved from reference TRBV9 and TRBJ2-5, is DSGVTQTPKHLITATGQRVTLRCSPRSGDLSVYWYQQSLDQGLQFLIQYYNGEERAKGNILERFSAQQFPDLHSELNLSSLELGDSALYFCASSAGGGTMETQYFGPGTRLLVL.